This T cell receptor (beta chain) stems from a study of blood T cell repertoires in COVID-19. In the study overall: Spain, Italy and the United States supplied samples that represented acute and convalescent COVID-19. T cells, B-cell-depleted T cells, or PBMCs supplied cDNA or gDNA.

Clones were sequenced by immunoSEQ multiplex PCR, and TCRdb holds only the in-frame ones, with some missing. The data hold about 220,000 clones, with around 80% observed a single time. In germline, CDR1 is KGHDR, CDR2 SFDVKD. The V gene end was trimmed by 3 bases and the J gene end by 7 bases; junction bases not matched to a gene: 9. The CDR3 covers 16 residues. This clonotype was sampled from a man aged 25-40 years with active or convalescent COVID-19. The V call is TRBV24-1, the J call TRBJ2-1; 9 bases map to TRBD2. The sequenced material came from peripheral blood. CDR3 loop: CATSDMGQSGRNEQFF. The CDR3 DNA follows: TGTGCCACCAGTGATATGGGGCAAAGCGGGAGGAATGAGCAGTTCTTC.